This entry describes one T cell receptor (beta chain). Its antigen is not known. Sequenced with the Oncomine TCR Beta short-read assay was DNA taken from cultured CD4+ T cells. Each CDR3 protein gets one entry after TCRdb re-called the PCR reads with MiXCR. The repertoire consists of about 8,100 distinct CDR3 sequences, with 57% occurring once and the leading ten covering under 25%. Treatment in this sample: roughly 11-day PBMC culture with coronavirus spike peptide pools or control peptides (ViraFEST assay). Fresh IL-2 medium was used to replace half of the medium on days 3 and 7. This entry belongs to a study of vaccination and CD4 T cells after COVID-19. The sequenced sample consisted of CD4+ T cells from blood, cultured in vitro. The receptor was derived from a human donor who had recovered from COVID-19.

The CDR3 DNA reads as TGTGCCAGCAGCTTAGCCGGGCCGGGGCGTACCTACGAGCAGTACTTC. This encodes CASSLAGPGRTYEQYF. The chain recombines TRBV7-2 with TRBJ2-7; D may match TRBD1 or TRBD2 (5 bases each). The CDR3 runs to 16 residues. The ends were cut back, 0 bases at V and 2 bases at J, with 14 bases in the middle. Germline V gene lookup returns CDR1 SGHTA and CDR2 FQGNSA. The complete variable domain, with remaining parts taken from reference TRBV7-2 and TRBJ2-7, reads GAGVSQSPSNKVTEKGKDVELRCDPISGHTALYWYRQSLGQGLEFLIYFQGNSAPDKSGLPSDRFSAERTGGSVSTLTIQRTQQEDSAVYLCASSLAGPGRTYEQYFGPGTRLTVT.